This T cell receptor (beta chain) was identified in a study of T cell clusters in autoimmune cytopenias. The CDR3 runs to 16 residues. The germline V gene has CDR1 LNHDA and CDR2 SQIVND (reference sequence). TRB rearrangements were amplified by touch-down multiplex PCR with mixed TRB-A/B primers. TCRdb reprocessed the multiplex PCR reads; each CDR3 protein has one entry and no DNA is given. The sample's table shows some 7,200 distinct CDR3 sequences. This clonotype counts as medium-sized (0.01 to 0.1%) by frequency. Each sample's input was 250 ng genomic DNA, some 40,000 genome equivalents. The data also belong to a second study, concerning T cell repertoires in aging, cancer and after chemotherapy. From that study: Over several months to years, re-sampled healthy donor repertoires clearly shared clones.

This chain links TRBV19 with TRBJ2-2; TCRdb gives TRBD1 as the D gene, but with no DNA this cannot be confirmed. The specimen sequenced was peripheral blood. This sequence was found in a human donor in good health. The CDR3 spells CASSPLRDSNTGELFF.